This TCR beta chain originates from a study of blood T cell repertoires in COVID-19 (dated by TCRdb to about 2020). In terms of the full investigation: Collaborator samples came from the United States, Italy and Spain and covered acute and convalescent phases of COVID-19. The material from the prospective study consisted of cDNA or gDNA derived from T cells, B-cell-depleted T cells, or PBMCs. Subjects who had been exposed to COVID-19, were actively infected with it, or had recovered from it provided the deeply sampled blood TCRbeta repertoires that made up the dataset. The repertoires were released in a freely available public database meant as a resource for research on the immune response to SARS-CoV-2. Samples were obtained from the ongoing ImmuneRACE study (first 160 participants) and from over a thousand subjects provided by 6 global collaborators. A de-identified subject ID, COVID-19 status, age in years and sex were almost always included in the sample metadata. Where available, HLA class I and class II types were obtained from metadata supplied by the sample provider rather than from assay-based typing.

On this clone itself: Its antigen is unknown. No clone much larger than this one lies a single base away; base qualities are absent.

The immunoSEQ Assay, a bias-controlled multiplex PCR, was used to amplify TCRbeta CDR3 regions from genomic DNA. The study's processing was this. The number of nucleated cells in each sample was estimated by amplification of reference gene primers within the assay. To quantify the absolute abundance of each unique TCRbeta CDR3 rearrangement, sequence reads were collapsed and filtered. For each sample, productive Simpson clonality was calculated by taking the square root of Simpson's diversity index across productive rearrangements. TCRdb's version of the immuneACCESS table is confined to in-frame rearrangements and falls short of the full clone set. An unresolved V gene accounts for under half of the shortfall where checked; the remainder is of unknown origin. D and trimming were read from the DNA, whereas the V and J calls and clone size are those reported in that table. The sample table lists fewer than 350,000 clones, 70% to 90% of them with a count of one. The ten largest clones take up roughly 6.2% of the sample.

Enrolling through a virtual design, the prospective study's participants ranged in age from about 18 to 89 years and lived across more than 20 United States geographic areas. In the prospective study, participants were assigned to cohorts based on the clinical history participants reported in a screening survey and a study questionnaire. For ImmuneRACE Cohort 3, a participant was defined as recovered based on two consecutive negative NP/OP PCR tests, clearance by a healthcare professional, or resolution of symptoms. In the prospective study, whole blood, serum and a nasopharyngeal or oropharyngeal swab were collected from each participant by mobile phlebotomists. Over a roughly 2-month period, participants in the prospective study had the option of providing additional blood draws and questionnaires. Before DNA extraction, blood samples from the prospective study were shipped at room temperature or frozen.

The study at large found these results: Clinical and demographic metadata were provided uncurated, with the amount varying by source and participant.

This sequence was found in a woman in her 40s who had recovered from COVID-19. Sequenced sample: PBMCs or T cells enriched from blood (not recorded which).

CDR3 reads: CASSITSGQETQYF. The nucleotide sequence is TGCGCCAGCAGCATAACTAGCGGCCAAGAGACCCAGTACTTC. The chain was built from TRBV5-1 and TRBJ2-5, with TRBD2 matching 8 junction bases. The germline V gene specifies SGHRS as CDR1 and YFSETQ as CDR2. Inclusive of the bounding cysteine and phenylalanine, the CDR3 is 14 residues long. Only CDR3 DNA is held: 42 bases, read in frame from base 1. Compared with germline, V lacks 4 bases and J lacks 1 base; bases without a gene match: 3.